The clone carrying this T cell receptor (beta chain) was seen a few times. Its target is unknown. The entry originates in a study of T-cell memory formation after mild COVID-19. On the study more broadly: Clusters were largely donor specific.

TCRdb processed the 5' RACE reads anew with MiXCR; each CDR3 protein has one entry. The data show about 410,000 distinct CDR3 sequences, with more than 15% seen just once and around a fifth held by the top ten. Study results and limitations: Pre-infection memory held some responding clones, suggesting pre-existing cross-reactive T cells responded.

CDR3 length: 15 residues. CDR1 and CDR2 (germline): SGHVS, FQNEAQ. Trimming left V 6 bases short and J 3 bases short, with 17 bases between. The sequence was collected from a man between 18 and 29 years old who had mild COVID-19 (a few samples of this study predate the infection). Cell type and time point are not known. The chain links TRBV7-8 to TRBJ1-2; D is perhaps TRBD1 (6 bases). Material: PBMCs or a T cell subset sorted from them (not recorded which). CDR3 protein: CASSLKQGLDYGYTF. The CDR3 coding sequence is TGTGCCAGCAGTCTTAAGCAGGGGCTAGACTATGGCTACACCTTC.